Described below is a single T cell receptor beta chain sequence and its context. The CDR3 covers 13 residues. The V and J ends lost 5 bases and 4 bases respectively, with 12 bases between them. The germline CDR1 and CDR2 sequences are MDHEN and SYDVKM. This record comes from a study of identical twins. TCRdb passed the 5' RACE reads through MiXCR, listing each CDR3 protein once. Of about 890,000 distinct CDR3 sequences listed, over 9% were seen once; the top ten hold around 1.5%. These data also featured in a second study, about yellow fever vaccine responses in identical twins.

The V call is TRBV28, the J call TRBJ2-7; the D gene is possibly TRBD2 (5 bases). This TCR was sampled from a woman aged 18-35 years in good health. Specimen: PBMCs. This chain's CDR3 is CASSRKREYEQYF. In DNA, the CDR3 is TGTGCCAGCAGTCGCAAGAGGGAGTACGAGCAGTACTTC.